This T cell receptor beta chain stems from a study of beta chain features in type 1 diabetes. The V gene's germline CDR1 is SGHRS and CDR2 YFSETQ. There are 13 residues in the CDR3. V dropped 4 bases and J dropped 4; count of bases not matched to a gene: 4. To note about this clone: The antigen is not known. This sample also contains other DNA sequences that code for the same CDR3.

The sequenced template was cDNA made from the entire isolated RNA. This table comes from immunoSEQ multiplex PCR, and its TCRdb copy is limited to in-frame clones, with some not included. The sample carries about 640,000 clones, 9.5% to 15% recorded once. General study points: All four CD4+ subsets of Type 1 diabetes patients contained TCRB CDR3s that were moderately but significantly shorter.

This TCR derives from a man aged 30-40 years with type 1 diabetes. Sequencing input: naive CD4+ T cells from blood. The genes are TRBV5-1 and TRBJ2-7, with 8 positions matching TRBD1. The CDR3 coding sequence is TGCGCCAGCAGCCCCCAGGGGGCTTACGAGCAGTACTTC. Encoded protein: CASSPQGAYEQYF.